A selection of T cell receptor beta chains follows, all from one sample in a study of T cell responses to AZD1222 COVID-19 vaccine. The repertoire was sequenced with immunoSEQ multiplex PCR; TCRdb's copy has only in-frame clones and lacks some. The sample contains more than 150,000 clones, less than 95% of which appear only once. This material consisted of peripheral blood, taken on day 0 of AZD1222 vaccination. The source is an adult in good health. Both conserved end residues are part of each CDR3. The D gene is left open where the match is weak. Not every row has a clone size; where given, it reads once, few, many or a size class.

v_gene: TRBV5-5
d_gene: TRBD2
abundance: -
j_gene: TRBJ2-7
CDR3aa: CASSLGLAGMMYEQYF
CDR3nt: TGTGCCAGCAGCTTGGGCCTAGCGGGGATGATGTACGAGCAGTACTTC

v_gene: TRBV6-5
d_gene: -
abundance: -
j_gene: TRBJ1-3
CDR3aa: CASRTSSGNTIYF
CDR3nt: TGTGCCAGCAGAACCAGCTCTGGAAACACCATATATTTT

v_gene: TRBV28
d_gene: -
abundance: -
j_gene: TRBJ1-1
CDR3aa: CASSFGFQGNTEAFF
CDR3nt: TGTGCCAGCAGTTTTGGGTTTCAGGGGAACACTGAAGCTTTCTTT

v_gene: TRBV29-1
d_gene: TRBD1
abundance: -
j_gene: TRBJ2-5
CDR3aa: CSARDRIAGSKETQYF
CDR3nt: TGCAGCGCTAGGGACAGAATTGCCGGCTCGAAAGAGACCCAGTACTTC

v_gene: TRBV5-1
d_gene: -
abundance: -
j_gene: TRBJ1-6
CDR3aa: CASRLRDTNSTNSPLHF
CDR3nt: TGCGCCAGCAGGTTACGGGACACCAACTCGACTAATTCACCCCTCCACTTT

v_gene: TRBV28
d_gene: -
abundance: once
j_gene: TRBJ1-5
CDR3aa: CASRPIEGLYSNQPQHF
CDR3nt: TGTGCCAGCAGGCCTATAGAGGGCCTTTATAGCAATCAGCCCCAGCATTTT

v_gene: TRBV14
d_gene: -
abundance: -
j_gene: TRBJ1-1
CDR3aa: CASSQDWNTEAFF
CDR3nt: TGTGCCAGCAGCCAAGATTGGAACACTGAAGCTTTCTTT

v_gene: TRBV13
d_gene: -
abundance: -
j_gene: TRBJ1-6
CDR3aa: CASSLGPGQNYDSPLHF
CDR3nt: TGTGCCAGCAGCTTAGGGCCGGGACAAAATTACGATTCACCCCTCCACTTT

v_gene: TRBV28
d_gene: -
abundance: -
j_gene: TRBJ1-5
CDR3aa: CASRRVPYAHQPQHF
CDR3nt: TGTGCCAGCAGGAGGGTACCTTACGCCCATCAGCCCCAGCATTTT

v_gene: TRBV2
d_gene: TRBD1
abundance: -
j_gene: TRBJ1-2
CDR3aa: CASSEWRTGQGYTF
CDR3nt: TGTGCCAGCAGTGAATGGAGGACAGGGCAGGGCTACACCTTC

v_gene: TRBV6-5
d_gene: TRBD1
abundance: -
j_gene: TRBJ1-1
CDR3aa: CACVGGGHTEAFF
CDR3nt: TGTGCCTGCGTGGGAGGGGGCCACACTGAAGCTTTCTTT

v_gene: TRBV7-2
d_gene: -
abundance: once
j_gene: TRBJ2-5
CDR3aa: CASSLDGASGETQYF
CDR3nt: TGTGCCAGCAGCTTAGACGGGGCATCGGGAGAGACCCAGTACTTC

v_gene: TRBV23-1
d_gene: -
abundance: -
j_gene: TRBJ1-3
CDR3aa: CASSPYIRYSGNTIYF
CDR3nt: TGCGCCAGCAGTCCCTATATTCGGTACTCTGGAAACACCATATATTTT